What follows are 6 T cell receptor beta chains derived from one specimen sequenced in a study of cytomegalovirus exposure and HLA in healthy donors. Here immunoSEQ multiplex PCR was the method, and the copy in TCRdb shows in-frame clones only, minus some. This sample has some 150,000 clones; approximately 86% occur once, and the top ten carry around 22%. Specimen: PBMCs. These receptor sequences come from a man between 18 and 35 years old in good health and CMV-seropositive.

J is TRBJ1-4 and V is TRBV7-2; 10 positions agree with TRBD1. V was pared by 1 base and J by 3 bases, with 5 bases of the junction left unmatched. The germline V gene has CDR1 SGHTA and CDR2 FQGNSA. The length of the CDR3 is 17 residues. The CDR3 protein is CASSLGVDRGSNEKLFF. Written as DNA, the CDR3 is TGTGCCAGCAGCTTAGGTGTGGACAGGGGGTCTAATGAAAAACTGTTTTTT.

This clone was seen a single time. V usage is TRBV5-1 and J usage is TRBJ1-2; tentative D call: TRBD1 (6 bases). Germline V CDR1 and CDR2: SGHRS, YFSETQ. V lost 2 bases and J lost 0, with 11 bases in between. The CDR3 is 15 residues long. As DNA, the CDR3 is TGCGCCAGCAGCTTCGGACAGCAAGCTAACTATGGCTACACCTTC. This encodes CASSFGQQANYGYTF.

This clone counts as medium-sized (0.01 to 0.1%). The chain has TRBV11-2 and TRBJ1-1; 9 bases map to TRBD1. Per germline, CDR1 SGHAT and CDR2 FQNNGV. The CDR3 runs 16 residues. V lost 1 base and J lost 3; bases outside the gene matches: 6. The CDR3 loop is CASSLGDREEDTEAFF. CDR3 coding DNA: TGTGCCAGCAGCTTAGGGGACAGGGAGGAAGACACTGAAGCTTTCTTT.

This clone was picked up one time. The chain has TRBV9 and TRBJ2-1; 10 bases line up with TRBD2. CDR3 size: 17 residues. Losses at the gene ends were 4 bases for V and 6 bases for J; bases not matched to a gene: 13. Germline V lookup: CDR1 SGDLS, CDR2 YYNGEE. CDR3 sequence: CASSPRRGLALGNEQFF. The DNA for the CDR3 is TGTGCCAGCAGCCCCCGGCGGGGACTAGCGTTAGGCAATGAGCAGTTCTTC.

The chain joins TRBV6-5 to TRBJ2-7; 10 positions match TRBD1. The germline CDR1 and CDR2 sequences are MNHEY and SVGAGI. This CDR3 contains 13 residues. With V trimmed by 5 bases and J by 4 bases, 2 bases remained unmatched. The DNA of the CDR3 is TGTGCCAGCAGTGACAGGGGGCCATACGAGCAGTACTTC. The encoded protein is CASSDRGPYEQYF.

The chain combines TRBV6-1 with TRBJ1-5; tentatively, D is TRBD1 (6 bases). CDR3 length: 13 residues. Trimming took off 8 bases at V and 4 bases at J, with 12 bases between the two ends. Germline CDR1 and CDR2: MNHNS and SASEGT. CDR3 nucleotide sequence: TGTGCCAGCGAGACAGGATGGAATCAGCCCCAGCATTTT. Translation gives CASETGWNQPQHF.